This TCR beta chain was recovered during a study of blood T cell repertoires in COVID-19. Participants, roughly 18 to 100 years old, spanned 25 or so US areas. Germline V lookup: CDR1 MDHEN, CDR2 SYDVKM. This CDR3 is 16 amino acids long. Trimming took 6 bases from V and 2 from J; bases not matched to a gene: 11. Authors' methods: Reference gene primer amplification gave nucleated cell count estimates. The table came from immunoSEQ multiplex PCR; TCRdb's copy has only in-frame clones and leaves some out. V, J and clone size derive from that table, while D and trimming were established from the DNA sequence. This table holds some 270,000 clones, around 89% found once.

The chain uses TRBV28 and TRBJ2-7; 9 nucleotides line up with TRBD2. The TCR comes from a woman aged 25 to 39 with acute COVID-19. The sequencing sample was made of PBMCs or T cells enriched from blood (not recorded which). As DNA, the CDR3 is TGTGCCAGCAGCACTAAACGGACTAGCGTAACCTACGAGCAGTACTTC. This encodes CASSTKRTSVTYEQYF. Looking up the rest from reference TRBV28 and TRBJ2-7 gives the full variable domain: DVKVTQSSRYLVKRTGEKVFLECVQDMDHENMFWYRQDPGLGLRLIYFSYDVKMKEKGDIPEGYSVSREKKERFSLILESASTNQTSMYLCASSTKRTSVTYEQYFGPGTRLTVT.